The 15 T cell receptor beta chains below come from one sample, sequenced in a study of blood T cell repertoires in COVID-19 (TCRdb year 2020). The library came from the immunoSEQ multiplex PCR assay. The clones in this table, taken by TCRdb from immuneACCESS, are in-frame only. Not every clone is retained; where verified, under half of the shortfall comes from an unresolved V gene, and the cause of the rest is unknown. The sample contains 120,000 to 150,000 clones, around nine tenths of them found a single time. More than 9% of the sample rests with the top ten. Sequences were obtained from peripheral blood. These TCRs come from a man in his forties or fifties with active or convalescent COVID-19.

The CDR3 DNA sequence: TGTGCCAGCAGCCTAGGCTCCCTAGCGGGAGCGGATGAGCAGTTCTTC. It encodes CASSLGSLAGADEQFF. The rearrangement joins TRBV7-3 to TRBJ2-1, with TRBD2 matching 10 bases. This CDR3 is built from 16 residues. Germline V CDR1 and CDR2: SGHTA, FQGTGA. V lost 5 bases to trimming and J lost 8 bases; unmatched junction nucleotides: 12.

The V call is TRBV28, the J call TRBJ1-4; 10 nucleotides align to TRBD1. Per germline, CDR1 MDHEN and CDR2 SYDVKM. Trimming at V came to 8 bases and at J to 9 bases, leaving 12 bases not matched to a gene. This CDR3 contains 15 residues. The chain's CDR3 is CASVGQGKAFQKLFF. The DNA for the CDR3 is TGTGCCAGCGTGGGACAGGGGAAGGCGTTCCAAAAACTGTTTTTT. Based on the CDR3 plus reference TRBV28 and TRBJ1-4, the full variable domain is DVKVTQSSRYLVKRTGEKVFLECVQDMDHENMFWYRQDPGLGLRLIYFSYDVKMKEKGDIPEGYSVSREKKERFSLILESASTNQTSMYLCASVGQGKAFQKLFFGSGTQLSVL.

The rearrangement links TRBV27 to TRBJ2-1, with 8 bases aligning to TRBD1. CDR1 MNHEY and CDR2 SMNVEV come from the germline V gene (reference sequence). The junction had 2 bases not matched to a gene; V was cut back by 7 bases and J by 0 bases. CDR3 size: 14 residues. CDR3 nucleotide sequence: TGTGCCAGCAAACAGGGGGGCTCCTACAATGAGCAGTTCTTC. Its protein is CASKQGGSYNEQFF.

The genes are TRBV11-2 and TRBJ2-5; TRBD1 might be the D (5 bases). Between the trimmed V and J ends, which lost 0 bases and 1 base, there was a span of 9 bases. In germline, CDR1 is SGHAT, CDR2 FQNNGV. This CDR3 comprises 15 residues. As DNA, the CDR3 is TGTGCCAGCAGCTTAGATCAGGGCAGCCAAGAGACCCAGTACTTC. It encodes CASSLDQGSQETQYF.

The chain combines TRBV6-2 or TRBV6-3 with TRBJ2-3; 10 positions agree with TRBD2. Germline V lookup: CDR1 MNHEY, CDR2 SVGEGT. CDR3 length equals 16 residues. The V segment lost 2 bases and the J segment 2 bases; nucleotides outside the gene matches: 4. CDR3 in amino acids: CASSYPLAGATDTQYF. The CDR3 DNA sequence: TGTGCCAGCAGTTACCCTCTAGCGGGGGCCACAGATACGCAGTATTTT.

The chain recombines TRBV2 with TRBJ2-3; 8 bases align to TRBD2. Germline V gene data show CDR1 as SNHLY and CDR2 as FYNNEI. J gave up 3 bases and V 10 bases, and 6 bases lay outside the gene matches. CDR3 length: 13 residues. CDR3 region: CATGGFITDTQYF. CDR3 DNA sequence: TGTGCCACGGGGGGGTTTATTACAGATACGCAGTATTTT.

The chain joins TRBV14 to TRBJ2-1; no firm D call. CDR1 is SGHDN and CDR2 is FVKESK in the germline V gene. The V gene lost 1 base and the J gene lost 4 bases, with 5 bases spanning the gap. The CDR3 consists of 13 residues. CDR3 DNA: TGTGCCAGCAGCCAAGGACTTTACAATGAGCAGTTCTTC. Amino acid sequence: CASSQGLYNEQFF. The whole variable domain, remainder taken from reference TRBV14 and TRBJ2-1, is EAGVTQFPSHSVIEKGQTVTLRCDPISGHDNLYWYRRVMGKEIKFLLHFVKESKQDESGMPNNRFLAERTGGTYSTLKVQPAELEDSGVYFCASSQGLYNEQFFGPGTRLTVL.

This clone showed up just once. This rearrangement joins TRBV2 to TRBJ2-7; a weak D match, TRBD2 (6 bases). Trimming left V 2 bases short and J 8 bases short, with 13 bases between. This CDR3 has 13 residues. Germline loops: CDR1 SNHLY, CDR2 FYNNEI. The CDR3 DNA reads TGTGCCAGCAGTGAACCCCCTGGGAGGCAGCAGTACTTC. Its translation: CASSEPPGRQQYF.

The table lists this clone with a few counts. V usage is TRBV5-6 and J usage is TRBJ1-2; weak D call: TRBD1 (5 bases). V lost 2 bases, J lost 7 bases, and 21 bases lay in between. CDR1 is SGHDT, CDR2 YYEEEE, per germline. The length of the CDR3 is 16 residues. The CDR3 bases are TGTGCCAGCAGCTTCGACAGTTCTAGAGCCTCGAGTGGCTACACCTTC. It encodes CASSFDSSRASSGYTF.

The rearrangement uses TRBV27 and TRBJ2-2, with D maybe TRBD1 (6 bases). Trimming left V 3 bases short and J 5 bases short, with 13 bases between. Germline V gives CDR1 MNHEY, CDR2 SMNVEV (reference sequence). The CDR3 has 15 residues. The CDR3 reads CASSFGWQGTGELFF. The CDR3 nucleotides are TGTGCCAGCAGTTTCGGGTGGCAGGGGACCGGGGAGCTGTTTTTT.

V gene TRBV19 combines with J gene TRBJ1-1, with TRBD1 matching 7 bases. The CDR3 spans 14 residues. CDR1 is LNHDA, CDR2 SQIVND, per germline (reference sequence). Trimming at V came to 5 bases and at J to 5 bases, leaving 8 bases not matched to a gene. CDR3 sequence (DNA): TGTGCCAGTAGTGAAGGACAGGTGAGGACTGAAGCTTTCTTT. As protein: CASSEGQVRTEAFF. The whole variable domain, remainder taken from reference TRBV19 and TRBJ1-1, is DGGITQSPKYLFRKEGQNVTLSCEQNLNHDAMYWYRQDPGQGLRLIYYSQIVNDFQKGDIAEGYSVSREKKESFPLTVTSAQKNPTAFYLCASSEGQVRTEAFFGQGTRLTVV.

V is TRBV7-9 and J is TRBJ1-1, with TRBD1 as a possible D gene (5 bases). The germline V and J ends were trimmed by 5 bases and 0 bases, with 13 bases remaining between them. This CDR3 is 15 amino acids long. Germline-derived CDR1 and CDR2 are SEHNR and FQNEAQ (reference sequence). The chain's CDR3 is CASSRDYSMNTEAFF. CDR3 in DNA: TGTGCCAGCAGCAGGGACTATTCCATGAACACTGAAGCTTTCTTT. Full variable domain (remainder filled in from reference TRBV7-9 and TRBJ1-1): DTGVSQNPRHKITKRGQNVTFRCDPISEHNRLYWYRQTLGQGPEFLTYFQNEAQLEKSRLLSDRFSAERPKGSFSTLEIQRTEQGDSAMYLCASSRDYSMNTEAFFGQGTRLTVV.

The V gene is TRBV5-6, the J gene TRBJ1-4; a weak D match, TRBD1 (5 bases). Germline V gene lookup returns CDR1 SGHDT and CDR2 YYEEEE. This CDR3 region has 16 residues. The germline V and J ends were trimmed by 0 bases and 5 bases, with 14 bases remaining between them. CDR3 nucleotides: TGTGCCAGCAGCTTGGAGTTGGGGGGGAAGAATGAAAAACTGTTTTTT. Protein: CASSLELGGKNEKLFF.

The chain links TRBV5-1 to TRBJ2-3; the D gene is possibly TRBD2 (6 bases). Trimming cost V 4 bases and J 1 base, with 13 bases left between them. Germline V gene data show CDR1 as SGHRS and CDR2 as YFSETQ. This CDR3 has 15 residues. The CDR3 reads CASSPRDWRTDTQYF. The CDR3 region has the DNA TGCGCCAGCAGCCCCCGGGACTGGCGCACAGATACGCAGTATTTT.

CDR3 coding DNA: TGTGCCAGCAGTGATTCAGGGGTCCGTGAAGCTTTCTTT. Protein product: CASSDSGVREAFF. The rearrangement joins TRBV6-1 to TRBJ1-1; D perhaps matches TRBD1 (6 bases). The CDR3 covers 13 residues. Trimming pared 3 bases from V and 7 bases from J, leaving 12 bases between. From germline, CDR1 is MNHNS and CDR2 SASEGT.